This T cell receptor beta chain originates from a study of beta chain features in type 1 diabetes. Donors underwent one heparinised blood draw, 100 to 150 mL on average. Study findings and constraints: The naive, central memory and Treg TCRB repertoires showed an apparent similarity that was greater among patients than among healthy donors.

About this clone: Its target is not known.

The isolated RNA, all of it, was reverse transcribed, so expressed TCRB transcripts were what got sequenced. Sequencing used immunoSEQ multiplex PCR; TCRdb keeps in-frame clones, though not all of them. This table holds under 250,000 clones, 13% to 15% found once. The CDR3 contains 15 residues. V gave up 0 bases and J gave up 0 bases, with 8 bases separating them. Germline V gene lookup returns CDR1 SGHAT and CDR2 FQNNGV. The source is a woman in her thirties or forties in good health. The sequencing input was naive CD4+ T cells from blood. V gene TRBV11-2 combines with J gene TRBJ1-1; D is undetermined. The CDR3 protein is CASSLDPGLNTEAFF. The CDR3, as DNA: TGTGCCAGCAGCTTAGATCCAGGTCTGAACACTGAAGCTTTCTTT.